This entry lists 8 T cell receptor beta chains sequenced from one sample in a study of cytomegalovirus exposure and HLA in healthy donors. PCR amplification relied on 60 Vbeta primers (plus 13 Jbeta primers). Only in-frame clones appear in the TCRdb table, and some are missing; sequencing was by immunoSEQ multiplex PCR. The table includes about 260,000 clones, approximately 84% detected once. Sequenced input: PBMCs. The receptors were gathered from a woman between 35 and 50 years old in good health and CMV-seropositive.

This clone occurred a few times. This rearrangement joins TRBV13 to TRBJ2-7; TRBD1 aligns across 8 bases. Germline values: CDR1 PRHDT, CDR2 FYEKMQ (reference sequence). This CDR3 has 15 amino acids. V shed 0 bases and J 3 bases; nucleotides not matched to a gene: 4. This chain's CDR3 is CASSLGQGAVYEQYF. CDR3 nucleotides: TGTGCCAGCAGCTTAGGTCAGGGGGCGGTCTACGAGCAGTACTTC.

The chain is built from TRBV13 and TRBJ2-2; D perhaps matches TRBD2 (6 bases). V was clipped by 8 bases and J by 6 bases, with 13 bases between them. The CDR3 is made up of 13 amino acids. From germline, CDR1 is PRHDT and CDR2 FYEKMQ (reference sequence). The CDR3 DNA reads as TGTGCCAGCTCCGGGAGTGGGGCCGGGGAGCTGTTTTTT. The encoded protein is CASSGSGAGELFF.

This chain links TRBV27 with TRBJ2-7, with 7 bases identical to TRBD2. Germline-derived CDR1 and CDR2 are MNHEY and SMNVEV (reference sequence). This CDR3 is built from 14 residues. The junction had 5 bases not matched to a gene; V was cut back by 6 bases and J by 0 bases. The CDR3 protein is CASRSRDYSYEQYF. CDR3 bases: TGTGCCAGCAGATCACGGGACTACTCCTACGAGCAGTACTTC.

The chain has TRBV30 and TRBJ2-2, with 7 bases identical to TRBD2. This CDR3 region has 11 residues. Trimming at V came to 5 bases and at J to 6 bases, leaving 0 bases not matched to a gene. From germline, CDR1 is GTSNPN and CDR2 SVGIG (reference sequence). The CDR3 spells CAWGLAGELFF. In DNA, the CDR3 is TGTGCCTGGGGACTAGCCGGGGAGCTGTTTTTT.

Only one count was recorded for this clone. The V gene is TRBV19, the J gene TRBJ1-5, with a tentative D call TRBD1 (5 bases). Trimming took 4 bases from V and 9 from J, leaving 22 bases between them. The CDR3 totals 16 residues. Germline CDR1 reads LNHDA; CDR2 reads SQIVND (reference sequence). CDR3 bases: TGTGCCAGTAGTAAACCCCTTACAGGAGTCCGTGGGCCCCAGCATTTT. Its translation: CASSKPLTGVRGPQHF.

This sequence joins TRBV30 and TRBJ1-5, with TRBD1 as a possible D gene (5 bases). V was pared by 0 bases and J by 2 bases, with 17 bases between. Germline V CDR1 and CDR2: GTSNPN, SVGIG (reference sequence). CDR3 length: 17 amino acids. The CDR3 nucleotides read TGTGCCTGGAGTGTTCGGGGGGTCCTGCATGGCAATCAGCCCCAGCATTTT. Amino acid sequence: CAWSVRGVLHGNQPQHF.

The V gene is TRBV28, the J gene TRBJ2-1; D is perhaps TRBD2 (6 bases). The CDR3 has 15 amino acids. V shed 8 bases and J shed 9 bases, with 23 bases lying between them. Germline V gives CDR1 MDHEN, CDR2 SYDVKM. The CDR3 bases are TGTGCCAGCGAAACCGGGGCCGTAGGAGGGATTGAGCAGTTCTTC. Translation gives CASETGAVGGIEQFF.

The V and J genes are TRBV5-8 and TRBJ1-1; possibly TRBD1 for D (6 bases). The CDR3 loop spans 11 amino acids. The germline V gene encodes CDR1 SGHTS and CDR2 YDEGEE. V lost 5 bases and J lost 7, with 9 bases in between. CDR3: CASRGQVEAFF. The CDR3 nucleotides read TGTGCCAGCAGGGGACAAGTTGAAGCTTTCTTT.